This TCR beta chain originates from a study of blood T cell repertoires in COVID-19. The CDR3 is 16 amino acids. Germline V gene sequence: CDR1 SGHTA, CDR2 FQGTGA. The germline V and J ends were trimmed by 6 bases and 0 bases, with 16 bases remaining between them. Recruitment covered about two dozen US areas and drew participants whose ages spanned 18 to 89 years. Source study methods: Reference gene primer amplification yielded estimated nucleated cell counts. Measured with immunoSEQ multiplex PCR; TCRdb has only the in-frame clones, and not every one. The V and J calls and clone size were taken over from that table, and D and trimming were inferred from the DNA. The repertoire has 40,000 to 50,000 clones, around 83% of them found once; the top ten carry around 3.3%.

This receptor was taken from a woman aged 45 to 65 who had recovered from COVID-19. This chain joins TRBV7-3 and TRBJ2-3, with D tentatively TRBD2 (6 bases). The material sequenced was PBMCs or T cells enriched from blood (not recorded which). The CDR3 DNA is TGTGCCAGCAGTATTAACTCGGCGGGGAGCACAGATACGCAGTATTTT. This translates into CASSINSAGSTDTQYF.